This T cell receptor (beta chain) comes out of a study of shared clonotypes between healthy human individuals. The table came from immunoSEQ multiplex PCR; TCRdb's copy has only in-frame clones and leaves some out. The sample shows about 300,000 clones, around 74% of them seen only once. A single count supports this clone. The CDR3 covers 18 residues. The V gene end was trimmed by 3 bases and the J gene end by 5 bases; junction bases not matched to a gene: 15. The germline gives CDR1 SGHVS, CDR2 FNYEAQ. The receptor's source is a young man in good health. The rearrangement links TRBV7-6 to TRBJ2-3; 9 nucleotides match TRBD2. Material: memory CD4+ T cells sorted from blood. The subset was: CD45RA-negative fraction. The CDR3 sequence is CASSLRVSGSPGGDTQYF. The DNA for the CDR3 is TGTGCCAGCAGCTTGCGGGTTAGCGGGAGCCCCGGGGGAGATACGCAGTATTTT.